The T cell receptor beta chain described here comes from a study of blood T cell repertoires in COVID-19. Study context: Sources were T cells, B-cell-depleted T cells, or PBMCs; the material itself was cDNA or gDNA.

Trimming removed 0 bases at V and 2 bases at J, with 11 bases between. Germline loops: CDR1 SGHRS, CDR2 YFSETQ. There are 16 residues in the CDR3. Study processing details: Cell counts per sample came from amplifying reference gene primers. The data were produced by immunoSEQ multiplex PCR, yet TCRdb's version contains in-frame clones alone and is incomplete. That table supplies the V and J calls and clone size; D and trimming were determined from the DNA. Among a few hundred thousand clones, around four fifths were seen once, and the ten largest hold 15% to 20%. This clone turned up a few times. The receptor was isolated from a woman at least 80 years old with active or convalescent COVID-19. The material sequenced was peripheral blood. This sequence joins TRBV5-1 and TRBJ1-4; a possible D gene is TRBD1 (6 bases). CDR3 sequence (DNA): TGCGCCAGCAGCTTGGTCCTACAGGGCACTAATGAAAAACTGTTTTTT. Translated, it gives CASSLVLQGTNEKLFF. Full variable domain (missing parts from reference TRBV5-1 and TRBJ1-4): KAGVTQTPRYLIKTRGQQVTLSCSPISGHRSVSWYQQTPGQGLQFLFEYFSETQRNKGNFPGRFSGRQFSNSRSEMNVSTLELGDSALYLCASSLVLQGTNEKLFFGSGTQLSVL.